This T cell receptor beta chain comes out of a study of T cells in Graves' hyperthyroidism and ophthalmopathy. Overall study context: Specimen type is peripheral blood, collected at initial diagnosis prior to any treatment.

Germline CDR1 and CDR2: DFQATT and SNEGSKA (reference sequence). Deletions cut 6 bases from V and 10 bases from J, with 19 bases between. The CDR3 runs to 14 residues. TCR beta CDR3 regions were amplified from RNA. The primer set for the first-round RT-PCR of the TCR CDR3 was HTBI. Each CDR3 protein is one row after TCRdb ran MiXCR on the multiplex PCR reads. The sample lists 730,000 or so distinct CDR3 sequences; roughly a sixth were seen once. Any patient presenting with uncontrolled infection, other autoimmune disease, pregnancy or lactation was left out. Diagnosis rested on symptoms, serum thyroxine and TRAb, thyroid ultrasound, and orbital computed tomography. It was 8.5 to 10 ml of fresh peripheral blood that supplied the PBMCs.

The TCR originated in a woman between 50 and 59 years old with Graves' hyperthyroidism that later progressed to Graves' ophthalmopathy. The sequenced sample consisted of blood. This chain joins TRBV20-1 and TRBJ1-6, with D possibly TRBD1 on 6 matching bases. For the CDR3, the DNA is TGCAGTGCGGTTGGGGGGGGCGAGGAATCACCCCTCCACTTT. It codes for CSAVGGGEESPLHF.